The text below deals with one T cell receptor beta chain. CDR3 length: 18 residues. CDR1 and CDR2 (germline): SGHVS, FQNEAQ. J lost 0 bases, V lost 4 bases, and 6 bases had no gene match. This specimen belongs to a study of blood T cell repertoires in COVID-19. Study-level information: Material from acute and convalescent COVID-19 was sourced from the United States, Italy and Spain. From T cells, B-cell-depleted T cells, or PBMCs came the material, which was cDNA or gDNA.

In the study's own analysis: How many nucleated cells were present was estimated from reference gene primer amplification. Generated by immunoSEQ multiplex PCR, the TCRdb table keeps only in-frame clones and is missing some. V and J calls plus clone size are reproduced from that table; the DNA served to infer D and trimming. The sample records about 140,000 clones, 80% to 90% being singletons. This TCR was sampled from a woman between 50 and 59 years old with acute or convalescent COVID-19. V and J are TRBV7-8 and TRBJ2-3; TRBD2 agrees at 14 bases. Sequenced input: peripheral blood. CDR3 in amino acids: CASSSGLAGGPSTDTQYF. Written as DNA, the CDR3 is TGTGCCAGCAGCTCCGGACTAGCGGGAGGCCCTAGCACAGATACGCAGTATTTT.